Each of the 10 T cell receptor beta chains below was sequenced from the same sample in a study of cytomegalovirus exposure and HLA in healthy donors. Primers included in the PCR were 60 Vbeta and 13 Jbeta primers. The repertoire was sequenced with immunoSEQ multiplex PCR; TCRdb's copy has only in-frame clones and lacks some. The sample comprises about 120,000 clones, 70% to 80% of which are singletons, and roughly 4.2% rests with the top ten. The material sequenced was PBMCs. Receptor source: a middle-aged woman in good health and CMV-seropositive.

The rearrangement uses TRBV7-2 and TRBJ2-5, with TRBD1 identical over 10 bases. With 4 bases clipped from V and 5 bases from J, the junction kept 4 bases outside the gene matches. CDR3 length: 14 amino acids. From germline, CDR1 is SGHTA and CDR2 FQGNSA. The CDR3 nucleotides read TGTGCCAGCAGCTGGGACAGGGGTGCGGAGACCCAGTACTTC. Protein product: CASSWDRGAETQYF.

The DNA for the CDR3 is TGTGCCAGCAGCTTAGAACTAGCGGGGGCAGGGAATACGCAGTATTTT. Encoded protein: CASSLELAGAGNTQYF. The chain has TRBV11-3 and TRBJ2-3; 11 bases map to TRBD2. Germline assignment: CDR1 SGHNT and CDR2 YENEEA. The CDR3 extends over 16 amino acids. J was trimmed by 7 bases and V by 0 bases; bases with no gene match: 6.

This chain connects TRBV4-2 to TRBJ2-1; no definite D call. In germline, CDR1 is LGHNA, CDR2 YNFKEQ. This CDR3 contains 13 residues. V dropped 1 base and J dropped 6 bases, with 7 bases sitting between them. CDR3 sequence: CASSQGPSNEQFF. For the CDR3, the DNA is TGTGCCAGCAGCCAAGGACCTAGCAATGAGCAGTTCTTC.

This clone appeared once. In the same sample, other DNA sequences code for this CDR3. This chain connects TRBV19 to TRBJ1-2; the D gene is possibly TRBD1 (5 bases). V gave up 0 bases and J gave up 4 bases, with 12 bases separating them. Germline V CDR1 and CDR2: LNHDA, SQIVND (reference sequence). The CDR3 extends over 15 amino acids. CDR3 sequence (DNA): TGTGCCAGTAGTATAGATCGGGAGACAGCCTATGGCTACACCTTC. It codes for CASSIDRETAYGYTF. The whole variable domain, remainder taken from reference TRBV19 and TRBJ1-2, is DGGITQSPKYLFRKEGQNVTLSCEQNLNHDAMYWYRQDPGQGLRLIYYSQIVNDFQKGDIAEGYSVSREKKESFPLTVTSAQKNPTAFYLCASSIDRETAYGYTFGSGTRLTVV.

This clone appeared once. The chain is built from TRBV9 and TRBJ1-2, with 7 bases that match TRBD1. V lost 0 bases, J lost 7 bases, and 12 bases stayed unmatched. Germline V gene data show CDR1 as SGDLS and CDR2 as YYNGEE. There are 16 residues in the CDR3. CDR3 coding DNA: TGTGCCAGCAGCGTAGAAGTAGGGGGCAGGGTCGCTGGCTACACCTTC. Amino acids: CASSVEVGGRVAGYTF.

The genes are TRBV5-8 and TRBJ2-5, with TRBD1 identical over 10 bases. The closer fit of TRBJ2-7 to the DNA end suggests the J call may be wrong. There are 15 residues in the CDR3. The germline CDR1 and CDR2 sequences are SGHTS and YDEGEE. The CDR3 loop is CASSRDRGSAYEQYF. CDR3 DNA: TGTGCCAGCAGCAGGGACAGGGGATCTGCCTACGAGCAGTACTTC.

V is TRBV28 and J is TRBJ1-5; D call uncertain. Germline loops: CDR1 MDHEN, CDR2 SYDVKM. The CDR3 length is 14 residues. V gave up 6 bases and J gave up 5 bases, with 14 bases separating them. The CDR3 DNA reads TGTGCCAGCAGCGAAAACTTGAGGGATCAGCCCCAGCATTTT. Translated: CASSENLRDQPQHF.

The rearrangement links TRBV30 to TRBJ2-5, with a possible D match to TRBD2 (7 bases). V lost 2 bases and J lost 2, with 12 bases in between. CDR1 is GTSNPN, CDR2 SVGIG, per germline (reference sequence). This CDR3 contains 14 residues. As DNA, the CDR3 is TGTGCCTGGAGTAAGGGGGGGGGACAAGAGACCCAGTACTTC. Translating it yields CAWSKGGGQETQYF. Variable domain in full (rest from reference TRBV30 and TRBJ2-5): SQTIHQWPATLVQPVGSPLSLECTVEGTSNPNLYWYRQAAGRGLQLLFYSVGIGQISSEVPQNLSASRPQDRQFILSSKKLLLSDSGFYLCAWSKGGGQETQYFGPGTRLLVL.

This clone appeared once. The V and J genes are TRBV15 and TRBJ2-3; D is perhaps TRBD2 (7 bases). V was pared by 3 bases and J by 10 bases, with 11 bases between. This CDR3 contains 12 residues. Germline CDR1 reads LNHNV; CDR2 reads YYDKDF (reference sequence). CDR3 sequence reads: CATSSYGGPQYF. Written as DNA, the CDR3 is TGTGCCACCAGCAGCTACGGGGGGCCGCAGTATTTT.

The chain employs TRBV7-9 and TRBJ1-2; 9 bases align to TRBD1. The CDR3 totals 16 residues. Trimming took 4 bases from V and 4 from J; bases not matched to a gene: 10. Germline CDR1 is SEHNR and CDR2 is FQNEAQ (reference sequence). CDR3 nucleotide sequence: TGTGCCAGCAGCTCTAAGGACAGGGGACCCCTCTATGGCTACACCTTC. This gives the protein CASSSKDRGPLYGYTF.